This TCR beta chain comes out of a study of CD8 T cells in ankylosing spondylitis. Deletions cut 5 bases from V and 1 base from J, with 15 bases between. This CDR3 is 15 amino acids long. Germline-derived CDR1 and CDR2 are SGHRS and YFSETQ. As to this clonotype: Its antigen is not known.

Study-level results: Matched ankylosing spondylitis synovial fluid reportedly showed significant enrichment of disease-linked clones.

Scientists made TCR beta libraries using quantitative 5'-RACE with molecular barcodes. TCRdb reprocessed the 5' RACE reads via MiXCR and lists one record per CDR3 protein. This repertoire shows under 120,000 distinct CDR3 sequences, 24% found once; its top ten account for about 12%. Sequenced: synovial fluid, either unsorted or a sorted T cell fraction (not recorded which). The clonotype comes from a male donor with ankylosing spondylitis. V usage is TRBV5-1 and J usage is TRBJ2-5; D is ambiguous. Written as DNA, the CDR3 is TGCGCCAGCAGTAACACGCCAAATCTCCAAGAGACCCAGTACTTC. Protein product: CASSNTPNLQETQYF.